The 9 T cell receptor beta chains below were found in one sample sequenced in a study of blood T cells in healthy people across ages. The use of a sample-barcoded 5' primer and a J-beta primer mix characterized a second PCR of about 6 to 11 cycles. MiXCR, run by TCRdb on the 5' RACE reads, gives a single entry per CDR3 protein. The sample records some 1.8 million distinct CDR3 sequences, approximately 40% being singletons. Sequenced material: blood. The receptor source for this set is a human donor in good health.

V usage is TRBV20-1 and J usage is TRBJ2-3; TRBD2 aligns across 12 bases. The V and J ends lost 0 bases and 4 bases, in that order; junction bases with no gene match: 11. The CDR3 extends over 18 amino acids. The germline V gene has CDR1 DFQATT and CDR2 SNEGSKA (reference sequence). CDR3 amino acids: CSARDRLAGGRVPDTQYF. Here the CDR3 DNA reads TGCAGTGCTAGAGATCGTCTAGCGGGGGGGCGTGTCCCAGATACGCAGTATTTT.

The chain has TRBV28 and TRBJ2-1; a weak D match, TRBD2 (6 bases). This CDR3 is built from 14 residues. CDR1 and CDR2 from the germline V gene are MDHEN and SYDVKM. Trimming shortened V by 7 bases and J by 5 bases, and 15 bases separated the two germline ends. As DNA, the CDR3 is TGTGCCAGCACTGTGCGGGGCGTAAACAATGAGCAGTTCTTC. Residues: CASTVRGVNNEQFF.

The rearrangement uses TRBV29-1 and TRBJ1-2; D not resolved. Trimming left V 4 bases short and J 3 bases short, with 12 bases between. The CDR3 is 13 residues long. The germline V gene encodes CDR1 SQVTM and CDR2 ANQGSEA. The DNA of the CDR3 is TGCAGCGTTGTTTCCCTGGGTGACTATGGCTACACCTTC. Translating it yields CSVVSLGDYGYTF.

The chain couples TRBV6-1 to TRBJ2-1; possible D gene TRBD2, 5 bases. The ends were cut back, 3 bases at V and 7 bases at J, with 16 bases in the middle. CDR1 and CDR2 (germline): MNHNS, SASEGT. This CDR3 is built from 15 residues. The chain's CDR3 is CASSDLGAPGNEQFF. The CDR3 region has the DNA TGTGCCAGCAGTGATCTGGGAGCTCCTGGGAATGAGCAGTTCTTC.

This clonotype came up a few times. The chain is built from TRBV3-1 and TRBJ2-5, with TRBD2 matching 7 bases. With 0 bases clipped from V and 5 bases from J, the junction kept 6 bases outside the gene matches. The CDR3 is 15 residues long. Germline CDR1 and CDR2: LGHDT and YNNKEL (reference sequence). Here the CDR3 reads CASSQDSGVWETQYF. In nucleotides, the CDR3 is TGTGCCAGCAGCCAAGACAGCGGGGTATGGGAGACCCAGTACTTC.

This clonotype turned up a few times. V is TRBV4-1 and J is TRBJ2-7; D is unresolved. The germline V gene encodes CDR1 MGHRA and CDR2 YSYEKL. This CDR3 is built from 16 residues. The ends were cut back, 0 bases at V and 0 bases at J, with 12 bases in the middle. CDR3 in DNA: TGCGCCAGCAGCCAAGATAGGGTAGACACCTCCTACGAGCAGTACTTC. Its protein product is CASSQDRVDTSYEQYF.

The V gene is TRBV15, the J gene TRBJ1-1; maybe TRBD1 (6 bases). The germline gives CDR1 LNHNV, CDR2 YYDKDF (reference sequence). CDR3 length: 15 amino acids. Between the trimmed V and J ends, which lost 1 base and 7 bases, there was a span of 16 bases. This chain's CDR3 is CATSRGGDIGGEAFF. The CDR3 DNA reads TGTGCCACCAGCAGAGGGGGGGACATCGGGGGTGAAGCTTTCTTT. The full variable domain, with the rest looked up from reference TRBV15 and TRBJ1-1, is DAMVIQNPRYQVTQFGKPVTLSCSQTLNHNVMYWYQQKSSQAPKLLFHYYDKDFNNEADTPDNFQSRRPNTSFCFLDIRSPGLGDTAMYLCATSRGGDIGGEAFFGQGTRLTVV.

This sequence joins TRBV5-1 and TRBJ2-7; D perhaps matches TRBD2 (5 bases). Looked up from germline, CDR1 is SGHRS and CDR2 is YFSETQ. V was shortened by 2 bases and J by 5 bases, with 20 bases between the two germline ends. CDR3 length: 16 amino acids. CDR3 DNA: TGCGCCAGCAGCTTCTCGCCTTTGTGGGTCGGGAACGAGCAGTACTTC. As protein: CASSFSPLWVGNEQYF.

V usage is TRBV12-3 or TRBV12-4 and J usage is TRBJ2-4; D call uncertain. V shed 7 bases and J shed 8 bases, with 12 bases lying between them. The CDR3 totals 12 residues. CDR3 sequence reads: CASMRGWDIQYF. CDR3 DNA: TGTGCCAGCATGAGAGGCTGGGACATTCAGTACTTC.